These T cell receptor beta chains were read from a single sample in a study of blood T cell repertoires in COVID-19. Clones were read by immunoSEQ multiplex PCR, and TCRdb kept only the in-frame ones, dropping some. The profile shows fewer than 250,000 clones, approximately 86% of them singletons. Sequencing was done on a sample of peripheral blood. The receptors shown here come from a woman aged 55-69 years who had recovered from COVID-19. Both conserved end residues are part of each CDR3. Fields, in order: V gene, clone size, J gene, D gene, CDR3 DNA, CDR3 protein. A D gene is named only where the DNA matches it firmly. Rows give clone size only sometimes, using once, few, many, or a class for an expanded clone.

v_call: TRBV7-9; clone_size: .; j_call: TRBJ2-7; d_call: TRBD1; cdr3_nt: TGTGCCAGCAGCCAGGGGGCTCAGCAGTACTTC; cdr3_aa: CASSQGAQQYF
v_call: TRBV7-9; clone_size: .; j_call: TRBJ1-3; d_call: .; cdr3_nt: TGTGCCAGCAGCTCCAATACCGGAGGTGGAAACACCATATATTTT; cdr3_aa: CASSSNTGGGNTIYF
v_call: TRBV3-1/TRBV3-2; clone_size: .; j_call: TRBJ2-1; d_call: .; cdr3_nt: TGTGCCAGCAGCCAAGCCAGCTCCTACAATGAGCAGTTCTTC; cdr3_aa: CASSQASSYNEQFF
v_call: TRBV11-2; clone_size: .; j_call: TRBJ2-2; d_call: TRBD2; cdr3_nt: TGTGCCAGCATCCCTCATTGGGGAGGGTCGGACACCGGGGAGCTGTTTTTT; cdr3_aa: CASIPHWGGSDTGELFF
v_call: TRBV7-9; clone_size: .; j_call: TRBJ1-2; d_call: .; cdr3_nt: TGTGCCAGCAGCTTAATTCGGGATGGCTACACCTTC; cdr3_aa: CASSLIRDGYTF
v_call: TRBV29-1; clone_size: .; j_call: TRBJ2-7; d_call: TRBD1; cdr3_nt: TGCAGCGTTGACCCGACAGGGGGCTACGAGCAGTACTTC; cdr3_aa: CSVDPTGGYEQYF
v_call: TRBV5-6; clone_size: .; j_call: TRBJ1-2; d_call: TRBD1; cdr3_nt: TGTGCCAGCAGCTACCGACAGGGAAGGTCTGGCTACACCTTC; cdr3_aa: CASSYRQGRSGYTF
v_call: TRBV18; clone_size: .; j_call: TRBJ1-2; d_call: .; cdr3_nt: TGTGCCAGCTCTATAACTTCAGGGTTAAACTATGGCTACACCTTC; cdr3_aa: CASSITSGLNYGYTF
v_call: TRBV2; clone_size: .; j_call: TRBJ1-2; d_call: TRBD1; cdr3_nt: TGTGCCAGCAGGGACGGACAGGGAGTAGGGACGCGATTGCGTGGCTACACCTTC; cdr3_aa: CASRDGQGVGTRLRGYTF
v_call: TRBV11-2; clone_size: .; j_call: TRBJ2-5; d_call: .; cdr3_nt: TGTGCCAGCAGCCCCCGGGTCTCGGCGTACCAAGAGACCCAGTACTTC; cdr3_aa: CASSPRVSAYQETQYF
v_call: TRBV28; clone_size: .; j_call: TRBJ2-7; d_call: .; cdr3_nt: TGTGCCAGCATGCTTCAGGGGCACTACGAGCAGTACTTC; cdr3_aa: CASMLQGHYEQYF
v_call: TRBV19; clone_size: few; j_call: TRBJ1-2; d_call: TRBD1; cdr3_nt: TGTGCCAGTAGTAAATACTCGGCAGGGGGCTCCAACTATGGCTACACCTTC; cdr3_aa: CASSKYSAGGSNYGYTF
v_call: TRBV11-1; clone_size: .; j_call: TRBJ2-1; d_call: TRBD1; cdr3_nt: TGTGCCAGCACCTCGGGTCCGGGACAGGCCCTTGCTGAGCAGTTCTTC; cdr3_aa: CASTSGPGQALAEQFF
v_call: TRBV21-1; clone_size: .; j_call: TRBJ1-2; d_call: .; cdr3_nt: TGTGCCATGATACAGGTGGCGATGTTCGGTAACTATGGCTACACCTTC; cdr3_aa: CAMIQVAMFGNYGYTF
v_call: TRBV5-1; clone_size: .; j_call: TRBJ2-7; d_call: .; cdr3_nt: TGCGCCAGCAGTAGTGGAGGGCCAGGGGAGCAGTACTTC; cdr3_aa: CASSSGGPGEQYF
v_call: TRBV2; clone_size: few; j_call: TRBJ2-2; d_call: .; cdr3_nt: TGTGCCACCTCGGAGTGGACTTCGAACACCGGGGAGCTGTTTTTT; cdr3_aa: CATSEWTSNTGELFF
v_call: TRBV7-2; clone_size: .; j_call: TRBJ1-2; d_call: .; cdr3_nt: TGTGCCAGCAGGAAAATCCAGACAGCCACTTATGGCTACACCTTC; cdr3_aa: CASRKIQTATYGYTF
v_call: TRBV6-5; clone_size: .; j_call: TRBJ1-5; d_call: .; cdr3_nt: TGTGCCAGCAGTTACTCGATGGCTCAGCCCCAGCATTTT; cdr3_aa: CASSYSMAQPQHF
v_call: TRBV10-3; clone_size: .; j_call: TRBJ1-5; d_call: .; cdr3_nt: TGTGCCATCAGCCGGGACACCCCCTCGGGGCCCCAGCATTTT; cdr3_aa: CAISRDTPSGPQHF
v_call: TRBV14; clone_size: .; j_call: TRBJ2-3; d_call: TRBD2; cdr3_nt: TGTGCCAGCAGCCCAGGACTAGCGGGGCTTAAATATACGCAGTATTTT; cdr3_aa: CASSPGLAGLKYTQYF
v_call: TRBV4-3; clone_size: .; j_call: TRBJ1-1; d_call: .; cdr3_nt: TGCGCCAGCAGCCAAGGGACAGAGAACACTGAAGCTTTCTTT; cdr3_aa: CASSQGTENTEAFF
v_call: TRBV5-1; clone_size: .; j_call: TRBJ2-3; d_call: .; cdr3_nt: TGCGCCAGCAGCTTCCTTGGGGAGAGCACAGATACGCAGTATTTT; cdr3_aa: CASSFLGESTDTQYF
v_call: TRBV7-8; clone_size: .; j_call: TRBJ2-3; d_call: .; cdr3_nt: TGTGCCAGCGGAGGGTGGGGCACAGATACGCAGTATTTT; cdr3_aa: CASGGWGTDTQYF
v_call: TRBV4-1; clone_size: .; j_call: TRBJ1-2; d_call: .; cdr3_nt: TGCGCCAGCAGCCAAGGACAGAACTATGGCTACACCTTC; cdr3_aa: CASSQGQNYGYTF
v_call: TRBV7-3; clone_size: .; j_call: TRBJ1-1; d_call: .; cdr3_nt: TGTGCCAGCAGCCCCGCAGGGTTCAACACTGAAGCTTTCTTT; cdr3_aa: CASSPAGFNTEAFF